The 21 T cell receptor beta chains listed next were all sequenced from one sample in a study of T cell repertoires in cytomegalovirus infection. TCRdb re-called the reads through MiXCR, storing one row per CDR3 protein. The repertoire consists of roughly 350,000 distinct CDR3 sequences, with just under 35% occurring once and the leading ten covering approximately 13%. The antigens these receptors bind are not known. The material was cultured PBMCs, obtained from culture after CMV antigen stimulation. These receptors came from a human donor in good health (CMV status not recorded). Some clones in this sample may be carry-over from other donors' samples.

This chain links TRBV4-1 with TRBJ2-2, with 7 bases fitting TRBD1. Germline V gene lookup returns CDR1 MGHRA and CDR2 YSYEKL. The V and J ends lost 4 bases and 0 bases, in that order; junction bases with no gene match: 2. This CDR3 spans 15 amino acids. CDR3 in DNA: TGCGCCAGCAGCCCGCAGGGGGCGAACACCGGGGAGCTGTTTTTT. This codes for CASSPQGANTGELFF.

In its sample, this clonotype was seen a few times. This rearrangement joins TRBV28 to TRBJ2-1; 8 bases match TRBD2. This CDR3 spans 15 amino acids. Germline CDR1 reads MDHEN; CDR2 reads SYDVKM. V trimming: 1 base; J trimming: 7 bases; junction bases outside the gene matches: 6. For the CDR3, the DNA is TGTGCCAGCAGTTTATCGGGACTAGTTTTGAATGAGCAGTTCTTC. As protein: CASSLSGLVLNEQFF.

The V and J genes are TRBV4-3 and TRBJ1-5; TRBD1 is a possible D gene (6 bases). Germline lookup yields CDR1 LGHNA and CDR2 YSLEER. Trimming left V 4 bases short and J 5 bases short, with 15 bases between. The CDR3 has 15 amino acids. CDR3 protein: CASSREQGIYQPQHF. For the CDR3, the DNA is TGCGCCAGCAGCCGAGAACAGGGAATCTATCAGCCCCAGCATTTT.

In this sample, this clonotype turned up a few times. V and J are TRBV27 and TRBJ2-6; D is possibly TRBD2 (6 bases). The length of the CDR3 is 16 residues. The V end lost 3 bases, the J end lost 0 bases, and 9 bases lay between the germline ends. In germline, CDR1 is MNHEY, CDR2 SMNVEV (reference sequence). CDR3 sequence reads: CASSFWRDSGANVLTF. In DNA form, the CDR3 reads TGTGCCAGCAGTTTCTGGCGGGACTCTGGGGCCAACGTCCTGACTTTC. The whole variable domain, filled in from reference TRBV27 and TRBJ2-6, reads EAQVTQNPRYLITVTGKKLTVTCSQNMNHEYMSWYRQDPGLGLRQIYYSMNVEVTDKGDVPEGYKVSRKEKRNFPLILESPSPNQTSLYFCASSFWRDSGANVLTFGAGSRLTVL.

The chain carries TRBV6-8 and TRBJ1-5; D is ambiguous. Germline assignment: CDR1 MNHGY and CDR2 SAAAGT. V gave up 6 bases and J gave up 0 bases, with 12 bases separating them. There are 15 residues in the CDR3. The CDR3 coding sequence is TGTGCCAGCAGGACAAGGGCCCTTAGCAATCAGCCCCAGCATTTT. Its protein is CASRTRALSNQPQHF.

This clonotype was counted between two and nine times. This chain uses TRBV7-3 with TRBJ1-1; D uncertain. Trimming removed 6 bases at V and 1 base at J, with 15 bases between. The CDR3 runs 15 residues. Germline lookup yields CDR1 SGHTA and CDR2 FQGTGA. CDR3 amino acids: CASRADGRKNTEAFF. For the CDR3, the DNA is TGTGCCAGCAGGGCTGACGGGCGAAAGAACACTGAAGCTTTCTTT.

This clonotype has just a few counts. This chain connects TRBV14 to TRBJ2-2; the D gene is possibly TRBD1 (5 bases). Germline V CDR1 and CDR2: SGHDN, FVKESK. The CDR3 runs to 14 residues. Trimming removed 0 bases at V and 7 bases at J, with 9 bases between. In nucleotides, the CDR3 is TGTGCCAGCAGCCAAGAACAGGAATACGGGGAGCTGTTTTTT. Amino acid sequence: CASSQEQEYGELFF.

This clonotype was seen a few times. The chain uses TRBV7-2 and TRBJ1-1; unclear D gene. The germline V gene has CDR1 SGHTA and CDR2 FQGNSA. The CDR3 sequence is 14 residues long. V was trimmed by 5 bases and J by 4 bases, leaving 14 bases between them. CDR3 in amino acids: CASSPLAGGTEAFF. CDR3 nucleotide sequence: TGTGCCAGCAGCCCCTTGGCCGGCGGCACTGAAGCTTTCTTT.

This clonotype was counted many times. The CDR3 sequence: CASSSGVSERDDNEQYV. The DNA of the CDR3 is TGTGCCAGCAGCTCAGGCGTTTCGGAGCGGGATGACAACGAGCAGTACGTC. This chain uses TRBV11-2 with TRBJ2-7, with TRBD2 matching 7 bases. The germline gives CDR1 SGHAT, CDR2 FQNNGV. The CDR3 is 17 amino acids. V gave up 4 bases and J gave up 5 bases; unmatched junction bases: 17.

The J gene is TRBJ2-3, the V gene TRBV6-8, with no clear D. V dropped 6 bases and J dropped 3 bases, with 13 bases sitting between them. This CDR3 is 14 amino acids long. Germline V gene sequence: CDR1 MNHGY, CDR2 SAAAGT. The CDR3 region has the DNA TGTGCCAGCAGCCAAAGGTGGGGAACAGATACGCAGTATTTT. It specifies CASSQRWGTDTQYF.

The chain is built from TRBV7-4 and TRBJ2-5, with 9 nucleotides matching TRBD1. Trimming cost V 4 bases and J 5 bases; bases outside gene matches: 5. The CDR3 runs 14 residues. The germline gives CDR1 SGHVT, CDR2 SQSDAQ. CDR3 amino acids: CASSSTGGYETQYF. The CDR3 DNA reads TGTGCCAGCAGCTCGACAGGGGGATACGAGACCCAGTACTTC.

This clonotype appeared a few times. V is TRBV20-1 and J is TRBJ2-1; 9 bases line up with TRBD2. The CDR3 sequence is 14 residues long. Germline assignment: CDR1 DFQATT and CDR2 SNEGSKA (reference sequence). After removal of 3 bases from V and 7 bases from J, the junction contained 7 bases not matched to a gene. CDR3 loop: CSASVAGVRNEQFF. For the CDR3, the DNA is TGCAGTGCTAGTGTAGCGGGAGTGCGGAATGAGCAGTTCTTC.

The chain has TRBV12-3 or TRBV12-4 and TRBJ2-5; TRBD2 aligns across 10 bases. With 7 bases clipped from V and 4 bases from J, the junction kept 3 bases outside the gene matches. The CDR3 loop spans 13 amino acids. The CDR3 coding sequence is TGTGCCAGCAAGCTAGCGGGAGCAGAGACCCAGTACTTC. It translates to CASKLAGAETQYF.

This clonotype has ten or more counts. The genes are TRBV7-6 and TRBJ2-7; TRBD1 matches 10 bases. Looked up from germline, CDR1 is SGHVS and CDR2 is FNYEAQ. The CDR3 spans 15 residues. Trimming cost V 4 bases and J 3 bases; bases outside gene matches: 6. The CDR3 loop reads CASSYYWTGGYEQYF. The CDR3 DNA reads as TGTGCCAGCAGCTACTACTGGACAGGGGGCTACGAGCAGTACTTC.

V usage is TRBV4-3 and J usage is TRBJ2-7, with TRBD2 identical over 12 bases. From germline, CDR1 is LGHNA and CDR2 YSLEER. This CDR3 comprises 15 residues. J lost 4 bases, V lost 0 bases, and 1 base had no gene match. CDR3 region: CASSQELAGGYEQYF. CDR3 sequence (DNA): TGCGCCAGCAGCCAAGAACTAGCGGGAGGATACGAGCAGTACTTC.

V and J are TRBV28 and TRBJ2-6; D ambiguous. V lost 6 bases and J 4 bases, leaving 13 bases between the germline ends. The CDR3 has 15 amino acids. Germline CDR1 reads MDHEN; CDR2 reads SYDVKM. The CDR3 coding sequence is TGTGCCAGCAGCTTAATGGTAGCCGGGGCCAACGTCCTGACTTTC. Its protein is CASSLMVAGANVLTF.

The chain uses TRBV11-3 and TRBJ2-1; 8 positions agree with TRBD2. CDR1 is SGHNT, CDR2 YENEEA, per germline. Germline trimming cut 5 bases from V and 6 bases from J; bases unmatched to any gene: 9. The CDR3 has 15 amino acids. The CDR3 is CASSPRTSGINEQFF. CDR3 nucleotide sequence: TGTGCCAGCAGCCCAAGAACTAGCGGAATCAATGAGCAGTTCTTC.

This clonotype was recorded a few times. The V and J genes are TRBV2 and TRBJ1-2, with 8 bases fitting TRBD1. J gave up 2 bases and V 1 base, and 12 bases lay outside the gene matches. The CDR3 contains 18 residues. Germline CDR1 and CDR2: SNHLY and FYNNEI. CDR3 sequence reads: CASSEVVWTGPINYGYTF. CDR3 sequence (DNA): TGTGCCAGCAGTGAAGTCGTCTGGACAGGGCCGATCAACTATGGCTACACCTTC.

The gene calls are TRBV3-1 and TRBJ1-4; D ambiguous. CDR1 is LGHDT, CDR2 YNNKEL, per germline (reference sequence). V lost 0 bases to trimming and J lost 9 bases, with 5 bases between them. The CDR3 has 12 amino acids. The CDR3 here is CASSQDAKKLFF. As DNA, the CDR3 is TGTGCCAGCAGCCAAGATGCGAAAAAACTGTTTTTT.

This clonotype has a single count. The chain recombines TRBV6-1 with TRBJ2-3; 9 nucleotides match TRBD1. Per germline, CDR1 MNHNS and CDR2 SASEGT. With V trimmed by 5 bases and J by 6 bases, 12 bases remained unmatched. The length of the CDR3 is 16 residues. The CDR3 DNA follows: TGTGCCAGCAGTCGGACAGGGGTTTTTAGCGTGGATACGCAGTATTTT. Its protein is CASSRTGVFSVDTQYF.

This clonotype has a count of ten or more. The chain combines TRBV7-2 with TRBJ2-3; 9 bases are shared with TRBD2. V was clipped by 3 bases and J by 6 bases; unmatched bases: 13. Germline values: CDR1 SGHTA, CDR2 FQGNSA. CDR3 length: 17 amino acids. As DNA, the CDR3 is TGTGCCAGCAGCTTTGGCTTCGTGGCGGGAGGGACGGATACGCAGTATTTT. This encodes CASSFGFVAGGTDTQYF.